These 18 T cell receptor beta chains were sequenced from one sample in a study of ipilimumab plus nivolumab after autologous stem cell transplantation. Assay: immunoSEQ multiplex PCR; the TCRdb copy retains only in-frame clones and omits some. Among around 19,000 clones listed, roughly four fifths were seen once. The sample in question was PBMCs, obtained in a trial of ipilimumab plus nivolumab as post-transplant consolidation. Receptor source: a male donor with diffuse large B-cell lymphoma.

The rearrangement joins TRBV7-2 to TRBJ1-1, with 10 bases that match TRBD1. With V trimmed by 1 base and J by 5 bases, 10 bases remained unmatched. Germline CDR1 reads SGHTA; CDR2 reads FQGNSA. The CDR3 extends over 17 amino acids. The CDR3 DNA reads TGTGCCAGCAGCTTAGTAGGGACAGGGGCTTTGCGGACTGAAGCTTTCTTT. Translation gives CASSLVGTGALRTEAFF.

The J gene is TRBJ2-3, the V gene TRBV7-2, with D possibly matching TRBD2 (6 bases). CDR1 SGHTA and CDR2 FQGNSA come from the germline V gene. CDR3 size: 16 residues. The V end lost 6 bases, the J end lost 2 bases, and 18 bases lay between the germline ends. The CDR3 region is CASRSRVGGTTDTQYF. The DNA of the CDR3 is TGTGCCAGCAGATCGCGCGTTGGGGGGACCACAGATACGCAGTATTTT.

The chain is built from TRBV4-3 and TRBJ2-2, with 14 bases aligning to TRBD2. V shed 1 base, J shed 7 bases, and the junction held 5 bases outside the gene matches. Per germline, CDR1 LGHNA and CDR2 YSLEER. This CDR3 comprises 17 residues. CDR3 bases: TGCGCCAGCAGCCAAGGACTAGCGGGGGGGCGTAACGGGGAGCTGTTTTTT. Protein: CASSQGLAGGRNGELFF.

The rearrangement joins TRBV5-1 to TRBJ2-1, with 16 bases fitting TRBD2. The CDR3 covers 18 residues. J gave up 6 bases and V 3 bases, and 9 bases lay outside the gene matches. Germline lookup yields CDR1 SGHRS and CDR2 YFSETQ. CDR3 bases: TGCGCCAGCAGCTGGGCCGGGACTAGCGGGGGGGCCGTCAATGAGCAGTTCTTC. It yields the protein CASSWAGTSGGAVNEQFF.

The J gene is TRBJ2-2, the V gene TRBV7-9, with 15 bases identical to TRBD2. The CDR3 extends over 18 amino acids. The junction had 5 bases not matched to a gene; V was cut back by 5 bases and J by 1 base. Germline V gives CDR1 SEHNR, CDR2 FQNEAQ (reference sequence). In DNA form, the CDR3 reads TGTGCCAGCAGCCCGTGGACTAGCGGGGGGGTGAACACCGGGGAGCTGTTTTTT. It is translated as CASSPWTSGGVNTGELFF.

This clone appeared a few times. The genes are TRBV5-1 and TRBJ2-3; 8 nucleotides align to TRBD2. The V segment lost 2 bases and the J segment 2 bases; nucleotides outside the gene matches: 16. The CDR3 is 19 residues long. The germline V gene encodes CDR1 SGHRS and CDR2 YFSETQ. The CDR3: CASSFSTGAGAIFTDTQYF. Here the CDR3 DNA reads TGCGCCAGCAGCTTCTCCACGGGAGCGGGGGCCATTTTCACAGATACGCAGTATTTT.

The chain recombines TRBV18 with TRBJ2-5, with unresolved D. Trimming cost V 2 bases and J 1 base, with 8 bases left between them. The CDR3 contains 14 residues. Germline V gene lookup returns CDR1 KGHSH and CDR2 LQKENI. The CDR3 bases are TGTGCCAGCTCACCAACGGCTATCCAAGAGACCCAGTACTTC. It encodes CASSPTAIQETQYF.

The chain is built from TRBV4-1 and TRBJ2-5; D uncertain. The CDR3 is 14 residues long. Trimming left V 4 bases short and J 2 bases short, with 11 bases between. Germline V CDR1 and CDR2: MGHRA, YSYEKL. The CDR3 DNA reads as TGCGCCAGCAGCCTACTGGGCTTTCAAGAGACCCAGTACTTC. It yields the protein CASSLLGFQETQYF.

The chain is built from TRBV15 and TRBJ2-7; TRBD2 might be the D (6 bases). The CDR3 covers 16 residues. Trimming pared 1 base from V and 3 bases from J, leaving 16 bases between. Germline CDR1 reads LNHNV; CDR2 reads YYDKDF (reference sequence). The CDR3 bases are TGTGCCACCAGCAGAGGGGACTTCCAGAGGGGCTACGAGCAGTACTTC. Residues: CATSRGDFQRGYEQYF.

The V and J genes are TRBV19 and TRBJ2-5; D is perhaps TRBD1 or TRBD2 (5 bases each). V lost 3 bases and J lost 5, with 13 bases in between. The CDR3 is made up of 14 amino acids. Germline lookup yields CDR1 LNHDA and CDR2 SQIVND (reference sequence). CDR3 DNA sequence: TGTGCCAGTAGTATCCTCCCAAGGGACGAGACCCAGTACTTC. Translated: CASSILPRDETQYF.

The chain uses TRBV5-1 and TRBJ2-2; possibly TRBD1 or TRBD2 for D (5 bases each). The CDR3 runs to 16 residues. Looked up from germline, CDR1 is SGHRS and CDR2 is YFSETQ. The germline V and J ends were trimmed by 0 bases and 4 bases, with 13 bases remaining between them. The CDR3 DNA is TGCGCCAGCAGCTTGGCCGAGGGGAAGGGCACCGGGGAGCTGTTTTTT. Encoded protein: CASSLAEGKGTGELFF.

V and J are TRBV6-5 and TRBJ2-7; tentatively, D is TRBD2 (7 bases). CDR1 and CDR2 from the germline V gene are MNHEY and SVGAGI. V lost 6 bases to trimming and J lost 5 bases, with 20 bases between them. The CDR3 spans 15 residues. CDR3: CASSQRGGDLDEQYF. In DNA form, the CDR3 reads TGTGCCAGCAGCCAAAGGGGGGGGGATCTGGACGAGCAGTACTTC.

As for this clone: An end of the junction differs from the germline gene, which may be a read error. At the DNA level, this CDR3 is encoded by other sequences in the same sample as well. This chain joins TRBV19 and TRBJ1-2; D remains unclear. Per the germline V gene, CDR1 is LNHDA and CDR2 is SQIVND (reference sequence). This CDR3 is 8 amino acids long. The CDR3 here is CASKRAVF. CDR3 nucleotide sequence: TGCGCCAGTAAAAGGGCAGTTTTC.

The chain recombines TRBV11-1 with TRBJ2-3; TRBD2 aligns across 10 bases. V lost 4 bases, J lost 2 bases, and 3 bases stayed unmatched. The germline V gene has CDR1 SGHAT and CDR2 FQDESV (reference sequence). The CDR3 sequence is 15 residues long. CDR3 sequence (DNA): TGTGCCAGCAGCTCTAGCGGGGGTGTCACAGATACGCAGTATTTT. Amino acids: CASSSSGGVTDTQYF.

The J gene is TRBJ1-6, the V gene TRBV2; D gene unclear. Deletions cut 6 bases from V and 1 base from J, with 7 bases between. This CDR3 has 14 residues. CDR1 and CDR2 (germline): SNHLY, FYNNEI. The DNA of the CDR3 is TGTGCCAGCAGCGCCGGATCCTATAATTCACCCCTCCACTTT. This gives the protein CASSAGSYNSPLHF.

V gene TRBV6-9 combines with J gene TRBJ2-7; 13 bases map to TRBD2. Germline CDR1 and CDR2: MNHGY and SVAAGI. V shed 4 bases, J shed 6 bases, and the junction held 6 bases outside the gene matches. The CDR3 length is 15 residues. The CDR3 DNA reads TGTGCCAGCAGTTCGACTAGCGGGGGGCCGGGCGAGCAGTACTTC. Its translation: CASSSTSGGPGEQYF.

J is TRBJ2-5 and V is TRBV10-3; TRBD2 matches at 12 bases. V lost 3 bases and J lost 2; bases outside the gene matches: 22. The CDR3 consists of 22 residues. In germline, CDR1 is ENHRY, CDR2 SYGVKD. CDR3 loop: CAISDPIHTAKGLAGTQETQYF. Here the CDR3 DNA reads TGTGCCATCAGTGACCCGATCCATACTGCCAAAGGACTAGCGGGGACTCAAGAGACCCAGTACTTC.

The V call is TRBV29-1, the J call TRBJ1-1; D uncertain. V was cut by 6 bases and J by 0 bases, with 14 bases left in between. Germline-derived CDR1 and CDR2 are SQVTM and ANQGSEA. The CDR3 has 14 amino acids. The CDR3 here is CSVGPGPMNTEAFF. DNA for the CDR3: TGCAGCGTCGGACCTGGACCTATGAACACTGAAGCTTTCTTT.